This T cell receptor beta chain was identified during a study of CD8+ T cells in alopecia areata. V gave up 3 bases and J gave up 1 base, with 12 bases separating them. This CDR3 has 15 residues. Germline-derived CDR1 and CDR2 are KGHSH and LQKENI. Once RNA had been extracted, it was reverse transcribed into cDNA to act as the sequencing template. Here immunoSEQ multiplex PCR was the method, and the copy in TCRdb shows in-frame clones only, minus some. Found here are 190,000 or so clones, 58% of them singletons; the top ten hold 5.5%. The sample's treatment: oral pan-JAK inhibitor, 5-10 mg twice daily.

This specimen consisted of CD4+ T cells sorted from blood, obtained at week 24, from a patient treated with tofacitinib. The J gene is TRBJ1-1, the V gene TRBV18; D is perhaps TRBD1 (5 bases). The sequence derives from a human donor with alopecia areata. The CDR3 region is CASSPQSTGNTEAFF. The CDR3 region has the DNA TGTGCCAGCTCACCGCAATCAACAGGGAACACTGAAGCTTTCTTT.